This TCR beta chain is drawn from a study of blood T cell repertoires in COVID-19. The overall study: Acute-phase and convalescent COVID-19 samples originated in the United States, Italy and Spain.

Using immunoSEQ multiplex PCR, the repertoire was profiled, and TCRdb retains in-frame clones only, with some absent. The sample lists about 190,000 clones, 75% to 90% occurring once. Germline lookup yields CDR1 MDHEN and CDR2 SYDVKM. The CDR3 extends over 14 amino acids. V was clipped by 6 bases and J by 0 bases, with 11 bases between them. The receptor's source is a man in his thirties or forties with acute or convalescent COVID-19. The sequenced sample consisted of peripheral blood. This chain uses TRBV28 with TRBJ1-2; maybe TRBD1 (5 bases). CDR3 sequence: CASSSGGTNYGYTF. The CDR3 coding sequence is TGTGCCAGCAGCTCGGGGGGGACTAACTATGGCTACACCTTC.